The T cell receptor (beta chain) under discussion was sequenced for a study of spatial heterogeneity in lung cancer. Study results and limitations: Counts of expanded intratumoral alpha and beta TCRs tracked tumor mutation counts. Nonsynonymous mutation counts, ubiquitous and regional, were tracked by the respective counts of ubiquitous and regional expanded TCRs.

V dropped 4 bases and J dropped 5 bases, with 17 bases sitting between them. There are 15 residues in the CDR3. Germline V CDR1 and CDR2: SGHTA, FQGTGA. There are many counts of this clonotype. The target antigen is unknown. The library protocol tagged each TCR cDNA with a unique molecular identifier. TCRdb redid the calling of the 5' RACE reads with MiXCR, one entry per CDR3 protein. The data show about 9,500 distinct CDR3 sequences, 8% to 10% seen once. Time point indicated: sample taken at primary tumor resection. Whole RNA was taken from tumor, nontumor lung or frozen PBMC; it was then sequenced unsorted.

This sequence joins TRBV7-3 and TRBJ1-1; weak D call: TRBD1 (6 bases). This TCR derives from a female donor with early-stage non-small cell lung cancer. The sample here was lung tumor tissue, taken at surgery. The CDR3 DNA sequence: TGTGCCAGCAGCTCAATAATCAGGGGTGAAACTGAAGCTTTCTTT. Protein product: CASSSIIRGETEAFF.